The 21 T cell receptor beta chains in this list originate from one sample, sequenced in a study of CD8 T cells in ankylosing spondylitis. TCRdb analysed the 5' RACE reads with MiXCR anew, one entry per CDR3 protein. The data hold 200,000 or so distinct CDR3 sequences, with 10% to 15% observed a single time. Material: blood, either unsorted or a sorted T cell fraction (not recorded which). The receptors come from a female donor with ankylosing spondylitis or in good health (not recorded which).

The chain combines TRBV30 with TRBJ1-5, with D maybe TRBD1 (5 bases). The CDR3 length is 13 residues. Germline V gene lookup returns CDR1 GTSNPN and CDR2 SVGIG (reference sequence). The germline V and J ends were trimmed by 7 bases and 15 bases, with 25 bases remaining between them. CDR3 region: CAFSLQPQGRAHF. CDR3 nucleotide sequence: TGTGCCTTCTCATTACAACCCCAGGGTAGAGCGCATTTT.

Only a few counts were recorded for this clonotype. The chain is built from TRBV20-1 and TRBJ2-7; 7 bases match TRBD2. With 3 bases clipped from V and 3 bases from J, the junction kept 14 bases outside the gene matches. There are 16 residues in the CDR3. In germline, CDR1 is DFQATT, CDR2 SNEGSKA (reference sequence). CDR3 coding DNA: TGCAGTGCTAGGAATGTCGGGAGGCGGAACTACTACGAGCAGTACTTC. It translates to CSARNVGRRNYYEQYF.

This clonotype was seen a few times. The V gene is TRBV13, the J gene TRBJ1-5, with D uncertain. V was shortened by 0 bases and J by 4 bases, with 10 bases between the two germline ends. Germline-derived CDR1 and CDR2 are PRHDT and FYEKMQ (reference sequence). The CDR3 loop spans 15 amino acids. This CDR3 reads CASSLGDGRNQPQHF. The CDR3 DNA follows: TGTGCCAGCAGCTTAGGGGACGGTCGAAATCAGCCCCAGCATTTT. Together with reference TRBV13 and TRBJ1-5, the CDR3 gives the full variable domain: AAGVIQSPRHLIKEKRETATLKCYPIPRHDTVYWYQQGPGQDPQFLISFYEKMQSDKGSIPDRFSAQQFSDYHSELNMSSLELGDSALYFCASSLGDGRNQPQHFGDGTRLSIL.

There are many counts of this clonotype. The J gene is TRBJ2-5, the V gene TRBV7-2; D uncertain. This CDR3 has 15 residues. Germline V CDR1 and CDR2: SGHTA, FQGNSA. With 5 bases removed from V and 2 bases from J, the gap between germline ends came to 15 bases. CDR3 in amino acids: CASSDKFVLQETQYF. The CDR3 DNA reads as TGTGCCAGCAGCGATAAGTTCGTACTGCAAGAGACCCAGTACTTC. Full variable domain (remainder filled in from reference TRBV7-2 and TRBJ2-5): GAGVSQSPSNKVTEKGKDVELRCDPISGHTALYWYRQSLGQGLEFLIYFQGNSAPDKSGLPSDRFSAERTGGSVSTLTIQRTQQEDSAVYLCASSDKFVLQETQYFGPGTRLLVL.

There are a few counts of this clonotype. The gene calls are TRBV28 and TRBJ1-5, with D unresolved. Trimming cost V 5 bases and J 7 bases, with 12 bases left between them. The germline V gene has CDR1 MDHEN and CDR2 SYDVKM. The CDR3 consists of 13 residues. CDR3 residues: CASSPLGRQPQHF. In DNA, the CDR3 is TGTGCCAGCAGTCCGTTGGGCCGCCAGCCCCAGCATTTT.

Here the CDR3 DNA reads TGTGCCAGCAGCTTAGATTTATGGGCGTCACGTAACAATGAGCAGTTCTTC. Amino acid sequence: CASSLDLWASRNNEQFF. The J gene is TRBJ2-1, the V gene TRBV11-2, with D hard to call. V gave up 0 bases and J gave up 5 bases, with 17 bases separating them. The CDR3 is 17 amino acids. Germline V lookup: CDR1 SGHAT, CDR2 FQNNGV. Complete variable domain (other parts from reference TRBV11-2 and TRBJ2-1): EAGVAQSPRYKIIEKRQSVAFWCNPISGHATLYWYQQILGQGPKLLIQFQNNGVVDDSQLPKDRFSAERLKGVDSTLKIQPAKLEDSAVYLCASSLDLWASRNNEQFFGPGTRLTVL.

This clonotype was detected a few times. The chain joins TRBV4-1 to TRBJ1-4, with 7 bases aligning to TRBD1. The CDR3 sequence is 15 residues long. CDR1 and CDR2 (germline): MGHRA, YSYEKL. After removal of 4 bases from V and 4 bases from J, the junction contained 6 bases not matched to a gene. The CDR3, as DNA: TGCGCCAGCAGCCTATCGGGACAGAATAATGAAAAACTGTTTTTT. The encoded protein is CASSLSGQNNEKLFF.

This clonotype was detected many times. The gene calls are TRBV6-1 and TRBJ2-2; D is unclear. V shed 6 bases and J shed 0 bases, with 11 bases lying between them. Per the germline V gene, CDR1 is MNHNS and CDR2 is SASEGT. The CDR3 totals 15 residues. The CDR3 region has the DNA TGTGCCAGCAGATTCCAAGACGCGAACACCGGGGAGCTGTTTTTT. Its translation: CASRFQDANTGELFF.

The sample holds many counts of this clonotype. J is TRBJ1-1 and V is TRBV20-1; D gene ambiguous. This CDR3 is built from 14 residues. Trimming shortened V by 3 bases and J by 2 bases, and 13 bases separated the two germline ends. CDR1 and CDR2 (germline): DFQATT, SNEGSKA (reference sequence). CDR3 coding DNA: TGCAGTGCTAGCGTAATTACAGATAACACTGAAGCTTTCTTT. Its protein product is CSASVITDNTEAFF.

This clonotype occurred a few times. This chain uses TRBV29-1 with TRBJ2-1; 13 positions agree with TRBD2. V was pared by 7 bases and J by 1 base, with 10 bases of the junction left unmatched. The V gene's germline CDR1 is SQVTM and CDR2 ANQGSEA. The length of the CDR3 is 17 residues. CDR3 in DNA: TGCAGCGCTGCCCCCGGGACTAGCGGGACGTCCTACAATGAGCAGTTCTTC. Translating gives CSAAPGTSGTSYNEQFF.

This clonotype was seen only a few times. The chain employs TRBV27 and TRBJ2-1, with D unresolved. CDR1 is MNHEY and CDR2 is SMNVEV in the germline V gene (reference sequence). The V gene lost 5 bases and the J gene lost 4 bases, with 6 bases spanning the gap. The CDR3 has 12 residues. CDR3 DNA sequence: TGTGCCAGCAGTATTCCTTACAATGAGCAGTTCTTC. Translated: CASSIPYNEQFF.

This clonotype was counted many times. The V gene is TRBV7-9, the J gene TRBJ2-1; the match to TRBD2 covers 13 bases. V dropped 1 base and J dropped 7; count of bases not matched to a gene: 4. The germline CDR1 and CDR2 sequences are SEHNR and FQNEAQ (reference sequence). There are 16 residues in the CDR3. DNA for the CDR3: TGTGCCAGCAGCTTAGGGGGGACTAGCGGGAATAATGAGCAGTTCTTC. Its translation is CASSLGGTSGNNEQFF.

The genes are TRBV15 and TRBJ1-1, with TRBD1 matching over 8 bases. In germline, CDR1 is LNHNV, CDR2 YYDKDF (reference sequence). This CDR3 is built from 16 residues. V was pared by 5 bases and J by 0 bases, with 8 bases of the junction left unmatched. The DNA for the CDR3 is TGTGCCACCAGCGGTGGGACAGGAAGAATGAACACTGAAGCTTTCTTT. As protein: CATSGGTGRMNTEAFF.

A few counts support this clonotype. The V call is TRBV6-1, the J call TRBJ1-5; 7 bases are a match to TRBD1. Unmatched junction bases numbered 7, after V lost 1 base and J lost 7 bases. Germline CDR1 and CDR2: MNHNS and SASEGT. The CDR3 totals 15 residues. In DNA form, the CDR3 reads TGTGCCAGCAGTGAAGGGATAGTCAGGGGGCAGCCCCAGCATTTT. It translates to CASSEGIVRGQPQHF.

This clonotype was seen ten or more times. In this CDR3 the conserved last residue, phenylalanine or tryptophan, is missing, so a read error is likely. The DNA is omitted, as the CDR3 cannot be located on it reliably, and the CDR3 follows TCRdb's listing. This sequence joins TRBV7-6 and TRBJ2-7; TRBD2, the D gene given by the table, was not confirmed from the DNA. With termini counted, the CDR3 has 10 amino acids. Germline values: CDR1 SGHVS, CDR2 FNYEAQ. The chain's CDR3 is CASSPISLVY.

The chain carries TRBV7-2 and TRBJ1-2, with TRBD1 identical over 7 bases. CDR3 size: 13 residues. The germline V gene has CDR1 SGHTA and CDR2 FQGNSA. The V gene end was trimmed by 6 bases and the J gene end by 8 bases; junction bases not matched to a gene: 9. The CDR3 coding sequence is TGTGCCAGCAGTTCACGACAGGGCGGAGGCTACACCTTC. Protein sequence: CASSSRQGGGYTF.

This clonotype was seen at least ten times. V usage is TRBV5-6 and J usage is TRBJ2-1; TRBD2 aligns across 8 bases. Trimming at V came to 0 bases and at J to 8 bases, leaving 7 bases not matched to a gene. Germline V gene sequence: CDR1 SGHDT, CDR2 YYEEEE. The CDR3 extends over 15 amino acids. The CDR3 nucleotides are TGTGCCAGCAGCTTGGCATCCGGGAGGGCCTATGAGCAGTTCTTC. As protein: CASSLASGRAYEQFF. Drawing the rest from reference TRBV5-6 and TRBJ2-1, the complete variable domain is DAGVTQSPTHLIKTRGQQVTLRCSPKSGHDTVSWYQQALGQGPQFIFQYYEEEERQRGNFPDRFSGHQFPNYSSELNVNALLLGDSALYLCASSLASGRAYEQFFGPGTRLTVL.

This clonotype occurred many times. The chain combines TRBV20-1 with TRBJ2-1; 8 nucleotides align to TRBD2. Germline CDR1 reads DFQATT; CDR2 reads SNEGSKA (reference sequence). V lost 5 bases and J lost 4; bases outside the gene matches: 7. The length of the CDR3 is 14 residues. DNA of the CDR3: TGCAGTGCTCCACGGGCTAGCGGGTACAATGAGCAGTTCTTC. It encodes CSAPRASGYNEQFF.

This clonotype was counted many times. The V call is TRBV7-8, the J call TRBJ1-1; D possibly corresponds to TRBD1 (5 bases). The CDR3 is 13 residues long. Germline loops: CDR1 SGHVS, CDR2 FQNEAQ. Trimming stripped 5 bases from V and 4 bases from J, with 11 bases between. The CDR3 DNA follows: TGTGCCAGCAGCATTGACAGCGGCACTGAAGCTTTCTTT. Translated: CASSIDSGTEAFF.

CDR3 nucleotide sequence: TGTGCCAGCACCCGGACGGAGGGACTAGCGGGACCCACCGGGGAGCTGTTTTTT. Amino acids: CASTRTEGLAGPTGELFF. The chain uses TRBV25-1 and TRBJ2-2; TRBD2 matches at 13 bases. The CDR3 totals 18 residues. Germline-derived CDR1 and CDR2 are MGHDK and SYGVNS. Trimming cost V 7 bases and J 4 bases; bases outside gene matches: 12. Full variable domain (rest looked up from reference TRBV25-1 and TRBJ2-2): EADIYQTPRYLVIGTGKKITLECSQTMGHDKMYWYQQDPGMELHLIHYSYGVNSTEKGDLSSESTVSRIRTEHFPLTLESARPSHTSQYLCASTRTEGLAGPTGELFFGEGSRLTVL.

The chain links TRBV19 to TRBJ2-1, with 14 positions matching TRBD2. Trimming took 4 bases from V and 9 from J; bases not matched to a gene: 5. The CDR3 loop spans 15 amino acids. Germline CDR1 is LNHDA and CDR2 is SQIVND (reference sequence). The CDR3 DNA follows: TGTGCCAGTAGTAGGGGACTAGCGGGAGCAGGTGAGCAGTTCTTC. As protein: CASSRGLAGAGEQFF.